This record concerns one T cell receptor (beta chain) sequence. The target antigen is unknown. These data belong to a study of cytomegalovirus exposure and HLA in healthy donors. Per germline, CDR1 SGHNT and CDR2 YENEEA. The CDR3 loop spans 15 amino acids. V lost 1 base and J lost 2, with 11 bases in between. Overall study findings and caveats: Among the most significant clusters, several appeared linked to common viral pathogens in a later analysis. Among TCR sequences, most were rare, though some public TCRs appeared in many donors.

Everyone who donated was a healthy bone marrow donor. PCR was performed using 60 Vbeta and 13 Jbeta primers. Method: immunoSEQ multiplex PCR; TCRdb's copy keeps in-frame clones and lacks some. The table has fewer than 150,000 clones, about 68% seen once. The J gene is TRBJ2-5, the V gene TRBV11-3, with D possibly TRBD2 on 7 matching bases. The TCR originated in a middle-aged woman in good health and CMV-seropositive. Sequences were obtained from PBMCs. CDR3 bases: TGTGCCAGCAGCTTAGCGGGGGGCTGGCAAGAGACCCAGTACTTC. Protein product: CASSLAGGWQETQYF.